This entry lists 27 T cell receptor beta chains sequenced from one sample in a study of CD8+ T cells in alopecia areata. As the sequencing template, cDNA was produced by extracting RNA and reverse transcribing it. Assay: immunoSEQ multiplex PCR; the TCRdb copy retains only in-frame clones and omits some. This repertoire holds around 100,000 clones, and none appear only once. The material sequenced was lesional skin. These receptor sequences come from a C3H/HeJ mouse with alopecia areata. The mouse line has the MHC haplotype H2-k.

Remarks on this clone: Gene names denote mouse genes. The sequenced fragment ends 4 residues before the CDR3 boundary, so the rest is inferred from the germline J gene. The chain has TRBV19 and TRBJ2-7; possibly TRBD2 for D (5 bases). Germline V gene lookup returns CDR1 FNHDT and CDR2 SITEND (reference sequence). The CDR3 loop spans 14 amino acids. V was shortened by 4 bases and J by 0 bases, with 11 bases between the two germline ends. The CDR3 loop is CASSATASSYEQYF. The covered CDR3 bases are TGTGCCAGCAGTGCGACTGCTAGCTCCTAT.

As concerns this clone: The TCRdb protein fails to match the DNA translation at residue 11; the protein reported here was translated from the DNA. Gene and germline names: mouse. The CDR3 DNA, read in part, is TGTGCCAGGAAGGACACTTCCTATAATTCGCCC. Translation: CARKDTSYNSP. From start to end, the CDR3 is CARKDTSYNSPLYF. This chain links TRBV13-1 with TRBJ1-6; possible D gene TRBD1, 5 bases. The read terminates 3 residues ahead of where the CDR3 ends, so the germline J gene completes it. TRBJ1-6 carries the ORF label, with uncertain function. Germline V gene lookup returns CDR1 NSHNY and CDR2 SYGAGN. This CDR3 contains 14 residues. V dropped 8 bases and J dropped 0 bases, with 9 bases sitting between them.

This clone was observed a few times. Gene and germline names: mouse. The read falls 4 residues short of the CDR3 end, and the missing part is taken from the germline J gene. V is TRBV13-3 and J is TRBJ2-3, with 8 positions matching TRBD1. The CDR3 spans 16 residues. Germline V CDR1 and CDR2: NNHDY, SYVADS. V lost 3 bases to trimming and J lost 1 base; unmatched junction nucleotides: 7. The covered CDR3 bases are TGTGCCAGCAGTGGATCAGGGGGCGCGGGTGCAGAA. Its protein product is CASSGSGGAGAE. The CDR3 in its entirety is CASSGSGGAGAETLYF.

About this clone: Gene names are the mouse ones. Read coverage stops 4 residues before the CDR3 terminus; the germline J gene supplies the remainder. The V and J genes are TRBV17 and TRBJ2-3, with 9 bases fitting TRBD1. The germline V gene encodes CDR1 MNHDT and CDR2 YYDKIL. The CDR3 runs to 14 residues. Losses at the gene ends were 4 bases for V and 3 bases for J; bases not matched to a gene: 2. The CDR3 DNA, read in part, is TGTGCTAGCAGTAACAGGGGGCGCGCAGAA. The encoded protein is CASSNRGRAE. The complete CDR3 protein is CASSNRGRAETLYF. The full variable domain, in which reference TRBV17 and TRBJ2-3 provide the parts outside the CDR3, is DTTVKQNPRYKLARVGKPVNLICSQTMNHDTMYWYQKKPNQAPKLLLFYYDKILNREADTFEKFQSSRPNNSFCSLYIGSAGLEYSAMYLCASSNRGRAETLYFGSGTRLTVL.

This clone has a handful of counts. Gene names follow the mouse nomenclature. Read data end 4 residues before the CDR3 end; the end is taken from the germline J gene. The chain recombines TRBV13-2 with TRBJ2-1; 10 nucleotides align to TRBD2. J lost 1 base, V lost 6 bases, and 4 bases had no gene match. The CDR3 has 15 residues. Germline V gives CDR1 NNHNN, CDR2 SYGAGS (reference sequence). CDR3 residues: CASEDWGVNYAEQFF. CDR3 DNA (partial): TGTGCCAGCGAAGACTGGGGGGTCAACTATGCT.

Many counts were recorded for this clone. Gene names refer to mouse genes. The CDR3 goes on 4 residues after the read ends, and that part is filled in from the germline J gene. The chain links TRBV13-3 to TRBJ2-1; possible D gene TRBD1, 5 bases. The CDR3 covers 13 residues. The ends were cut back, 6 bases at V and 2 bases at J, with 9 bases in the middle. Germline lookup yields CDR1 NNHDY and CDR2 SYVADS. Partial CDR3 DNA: TGTGCCAGCAAGACAGAAGACTATGCT. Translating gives CASKTEDYA. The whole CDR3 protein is CASKTEDYAEQFF.

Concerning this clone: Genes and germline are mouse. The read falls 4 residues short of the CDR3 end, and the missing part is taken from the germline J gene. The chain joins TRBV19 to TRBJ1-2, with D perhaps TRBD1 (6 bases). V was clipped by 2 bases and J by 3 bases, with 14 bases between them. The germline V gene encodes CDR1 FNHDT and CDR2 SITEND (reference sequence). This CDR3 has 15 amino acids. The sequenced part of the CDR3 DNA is TGTGCCAGCAGTATTCTGGGGGCGCGGGACTCC. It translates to CASSILGARDS. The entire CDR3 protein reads CASSILGARDSDYTF.

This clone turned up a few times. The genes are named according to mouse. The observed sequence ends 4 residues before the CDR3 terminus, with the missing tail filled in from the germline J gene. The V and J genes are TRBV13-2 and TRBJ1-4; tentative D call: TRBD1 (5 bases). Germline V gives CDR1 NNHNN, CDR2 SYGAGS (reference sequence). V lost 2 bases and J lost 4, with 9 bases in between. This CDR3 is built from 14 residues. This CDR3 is CASGDPGLNERLFF. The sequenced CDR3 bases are TGTGCCAGCGGTGACCCAGGGCTCAACGAA.

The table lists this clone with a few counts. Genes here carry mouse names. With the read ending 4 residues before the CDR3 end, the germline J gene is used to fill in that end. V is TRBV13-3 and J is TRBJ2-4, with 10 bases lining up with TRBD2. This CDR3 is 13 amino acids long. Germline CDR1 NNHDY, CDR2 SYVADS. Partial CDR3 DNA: TGTGCCAGCAGAGTGGACTGGGGGAAC. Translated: CASRVDWGN. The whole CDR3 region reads CASRVDWGNTLYF.

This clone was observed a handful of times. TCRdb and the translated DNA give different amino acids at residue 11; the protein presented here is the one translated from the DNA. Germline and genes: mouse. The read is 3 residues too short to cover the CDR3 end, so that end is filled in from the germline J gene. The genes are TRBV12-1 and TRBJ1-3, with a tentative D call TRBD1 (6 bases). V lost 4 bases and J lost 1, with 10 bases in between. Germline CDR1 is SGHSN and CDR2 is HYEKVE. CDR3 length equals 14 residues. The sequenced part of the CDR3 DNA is TGTGCCAGCTCCTCGGGACAATCTGGAAATACG. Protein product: CASSSGQSGNT. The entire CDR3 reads CASSSGQSGNTLYF. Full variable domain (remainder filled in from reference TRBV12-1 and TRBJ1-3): DSGVVQSPRHIIKEKGGRSVLTCIPISGHSNVVWYQQTLGKELKFLIQHYEKVERDKGFLPSRFSVQQFDDYHSEMNMSALELEDSAMYFCASSSGQSGNTLYFGEGSRLIVV.

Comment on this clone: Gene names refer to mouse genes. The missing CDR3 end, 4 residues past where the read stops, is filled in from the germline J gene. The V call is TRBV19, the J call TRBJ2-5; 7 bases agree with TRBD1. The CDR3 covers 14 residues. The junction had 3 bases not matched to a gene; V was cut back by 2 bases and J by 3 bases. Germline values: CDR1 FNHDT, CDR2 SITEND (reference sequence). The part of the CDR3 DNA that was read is TGTGCCAGCAGTATTTGGGACAGACAAGAC. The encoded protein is CASSIWDRQD. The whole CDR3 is CASSIWDRQDTQYF.

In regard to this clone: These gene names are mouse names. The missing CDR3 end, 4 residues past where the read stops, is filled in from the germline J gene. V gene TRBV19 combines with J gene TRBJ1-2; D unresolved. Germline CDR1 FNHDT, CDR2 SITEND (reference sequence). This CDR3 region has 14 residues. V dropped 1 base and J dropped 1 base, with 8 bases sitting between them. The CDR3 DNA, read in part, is TGTGCCAGCAGTATATTGGGGAAAAACTCC. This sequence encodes CASSILGKNS. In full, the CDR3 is CASSILGKNSDYTF.

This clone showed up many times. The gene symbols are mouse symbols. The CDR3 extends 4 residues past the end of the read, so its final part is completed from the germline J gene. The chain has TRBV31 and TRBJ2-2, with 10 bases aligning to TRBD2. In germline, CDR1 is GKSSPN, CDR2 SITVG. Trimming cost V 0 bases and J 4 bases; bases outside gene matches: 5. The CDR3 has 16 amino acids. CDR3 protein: CAWSLVWGGVTGQLYF. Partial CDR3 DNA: TGTGCCTGGAGTCTAGTCTGGGGGGGCGTCACCGGG.

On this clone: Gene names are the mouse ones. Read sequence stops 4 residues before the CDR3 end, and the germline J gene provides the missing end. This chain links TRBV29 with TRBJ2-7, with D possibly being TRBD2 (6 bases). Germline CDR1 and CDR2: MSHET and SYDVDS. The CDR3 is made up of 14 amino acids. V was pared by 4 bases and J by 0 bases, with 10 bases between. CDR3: CASSYWESSYEQYF. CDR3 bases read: TGTGCTAGCAGTTACTGGGAGAGCTCCTAT.

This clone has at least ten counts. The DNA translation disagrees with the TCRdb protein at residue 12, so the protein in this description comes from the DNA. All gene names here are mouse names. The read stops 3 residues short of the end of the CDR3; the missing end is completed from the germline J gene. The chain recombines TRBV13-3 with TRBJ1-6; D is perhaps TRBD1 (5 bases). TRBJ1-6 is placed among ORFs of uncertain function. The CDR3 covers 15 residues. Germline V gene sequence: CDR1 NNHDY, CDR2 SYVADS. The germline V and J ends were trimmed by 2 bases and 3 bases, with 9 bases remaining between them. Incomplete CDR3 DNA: TGTGCCAGCAGTGAAAGGACAATCTATAATTCGCCC. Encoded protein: CASSERTIYNSP. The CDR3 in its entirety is CASSERTIYNSPLYF.

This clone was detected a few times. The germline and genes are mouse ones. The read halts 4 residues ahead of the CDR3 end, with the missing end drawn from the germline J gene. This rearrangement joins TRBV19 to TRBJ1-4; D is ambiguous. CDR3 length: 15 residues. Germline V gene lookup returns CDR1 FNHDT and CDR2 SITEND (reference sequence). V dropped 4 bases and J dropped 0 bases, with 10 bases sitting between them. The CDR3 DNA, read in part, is TGTGCCAGCAGTGTTTCAGGAATTTCCAACGAA. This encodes CASSVSGISNE. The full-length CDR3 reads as CASSVSGISNERLFF.

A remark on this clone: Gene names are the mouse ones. The sequenced part of the CDR3 DNA is TGTGCCAGCAGCATGGGGTATAGCTCCTAT. Translation: CASSMGYSSY. The full CDR3 protein is CASSMGYSSYEQYF. The rearrangement joins TRBV19 to TRBJ2-7; D may be TRBD2 (5 bases). The DNA ends 4 residues before the CDR3 does, and the rest of the CDR3 is filled in from the germline J gene. V was trimmed by 5 bases and J by 0 bases, leaving 12 bases between them. CDR3 length: 14 amino acids. In germline, CDR1 is FNHDT, CDR2 SITEND (reference sequence).

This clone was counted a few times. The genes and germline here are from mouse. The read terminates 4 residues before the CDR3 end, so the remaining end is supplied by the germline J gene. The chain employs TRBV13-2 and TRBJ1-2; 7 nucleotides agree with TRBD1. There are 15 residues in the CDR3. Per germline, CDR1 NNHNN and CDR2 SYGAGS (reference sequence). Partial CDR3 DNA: TGTGCCAGCGGTGAACAGGGGCCCTCAGGATCC. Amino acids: CASGEQGPSGS. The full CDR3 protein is CASGEQGPSGSDYTF.

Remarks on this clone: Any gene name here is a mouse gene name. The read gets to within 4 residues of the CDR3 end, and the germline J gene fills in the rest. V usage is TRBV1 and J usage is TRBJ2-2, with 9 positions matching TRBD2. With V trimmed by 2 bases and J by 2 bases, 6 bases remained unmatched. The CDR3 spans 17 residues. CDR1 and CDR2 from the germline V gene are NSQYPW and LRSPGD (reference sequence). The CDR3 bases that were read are TGCACCTGCAGTGCACTGCGACTGGGGGTGAACACCGGG. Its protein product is CTCSALRLGVNTG. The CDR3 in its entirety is CTCSALRLGVNTGQLYF.

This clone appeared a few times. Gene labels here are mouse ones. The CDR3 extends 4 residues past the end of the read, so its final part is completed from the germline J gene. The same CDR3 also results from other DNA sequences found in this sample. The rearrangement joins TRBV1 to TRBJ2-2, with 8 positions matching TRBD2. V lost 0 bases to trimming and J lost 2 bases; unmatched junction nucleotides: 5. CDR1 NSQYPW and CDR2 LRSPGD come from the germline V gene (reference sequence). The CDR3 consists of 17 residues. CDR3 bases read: TGCACCTGCAGTGCAGACGGGGGGGGCGCGAACACCGGG. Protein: CTCSADGGGANTG. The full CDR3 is CTCSADGGGANTGQLYF.

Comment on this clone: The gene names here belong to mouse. The CDR3 sequence is CASTLRQGERLFF. The sequenced CDR3 bases are TGTGCCAGCACCCTCCGACAGGGCGAA. The rearrangement joins TRBV13-3 to TRBJ1-4, with 7 bases matching TRBD1. The read gets to within 4 residues of the CDR3 end, and the germline J gene fills in the rest. The CDR3 totals 13 residues. Germline V lookup: CDR1 NNHDY, CDR2 SYVADS.

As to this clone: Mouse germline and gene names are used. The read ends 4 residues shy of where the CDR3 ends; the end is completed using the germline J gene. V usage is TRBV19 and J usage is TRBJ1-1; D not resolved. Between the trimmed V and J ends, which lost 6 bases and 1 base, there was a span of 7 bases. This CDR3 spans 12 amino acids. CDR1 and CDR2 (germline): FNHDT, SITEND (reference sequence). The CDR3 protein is CASTHRNTEVFF. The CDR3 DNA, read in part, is TGTGCCAGCACCCACAGGAACACA.

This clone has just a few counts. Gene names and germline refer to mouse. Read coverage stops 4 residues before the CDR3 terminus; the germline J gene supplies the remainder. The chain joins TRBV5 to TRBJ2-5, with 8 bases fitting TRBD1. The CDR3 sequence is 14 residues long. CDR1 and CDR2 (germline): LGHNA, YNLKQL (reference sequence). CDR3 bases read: TGTGCCAGCAGCCCCGGACAGGGAAAAGAC. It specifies CASSPGQGKD. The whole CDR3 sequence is CASSPGQGKDTQYF.

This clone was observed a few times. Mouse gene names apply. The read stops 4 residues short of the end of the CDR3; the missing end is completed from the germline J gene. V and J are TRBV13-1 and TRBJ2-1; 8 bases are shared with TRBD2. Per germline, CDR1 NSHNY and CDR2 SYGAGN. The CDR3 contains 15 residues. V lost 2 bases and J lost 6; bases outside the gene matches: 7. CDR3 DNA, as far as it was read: TGTGCCAGCAGTGAAGAGGGGGGGGCGCTTGCT. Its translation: CASSEEGGALA. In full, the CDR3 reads CASSEEGGALAEQFF.

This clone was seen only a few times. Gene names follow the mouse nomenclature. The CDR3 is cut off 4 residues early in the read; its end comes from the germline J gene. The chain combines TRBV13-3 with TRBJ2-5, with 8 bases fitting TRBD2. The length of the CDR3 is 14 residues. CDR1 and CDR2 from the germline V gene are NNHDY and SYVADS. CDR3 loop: CASSDRGGRDTQYF. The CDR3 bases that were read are TGTGCCAGCAGTGATCGGGGGGGCAGGGAC.

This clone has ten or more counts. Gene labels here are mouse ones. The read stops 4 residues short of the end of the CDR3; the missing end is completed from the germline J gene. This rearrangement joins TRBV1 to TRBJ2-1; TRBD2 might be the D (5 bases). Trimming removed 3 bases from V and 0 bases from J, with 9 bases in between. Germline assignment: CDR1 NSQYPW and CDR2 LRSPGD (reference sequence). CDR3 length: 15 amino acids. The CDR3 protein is CTCSALGYNYAEQFF. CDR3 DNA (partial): TGCACCTGCAGTGCTCTGGGCTATAACTATGCT.

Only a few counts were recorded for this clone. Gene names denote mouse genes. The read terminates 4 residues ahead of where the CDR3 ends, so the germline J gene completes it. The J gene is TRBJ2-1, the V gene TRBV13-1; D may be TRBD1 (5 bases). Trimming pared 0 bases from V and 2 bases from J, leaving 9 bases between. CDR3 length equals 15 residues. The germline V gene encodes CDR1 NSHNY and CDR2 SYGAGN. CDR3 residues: CASSDARGDYAEQFF. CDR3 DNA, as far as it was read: TGTGCCAGCAGTGATGCGAGGGGTGACTATGCT.